The clone carrying this T cell receptor beta chain was seen a few times. What it binds is unknown. Once sorted, every population was more than 98% pure. This specimen comes from a study of beta chain features in type 1 diabetes. Overall study results and limits: The question of HLA type influencing TCRB rearrangement was one that remained unresolved here.

Trimming cost V 9 bases and J 5 bases; bases outside gene matches: 9. The CDR3 totals 14 residues. CDR1 and CDR2 (germline): ENHRY, SYGVKD. Every isolated RNA sample was fully reverse transcribed, so sequencing captured expressed TCRB transcripts. Each sample of naive, central memory or regulatory T cells had, on average, approximately 3.5 million reads. TCRdb's table, derived via immunoSEQ multiplex PCR, lists solely in-frame clones and lacks some. Counted here are under 900,000 clones, about 17% occurring once; the ten biggest clones make up 0.023%. The rearrangement uses TRBV10-3 and TRBJ2-1; 8 nucleotides match TRBD1. Sequencing was done on a sample of naive CD4+ T cells from blood. This clonotype was obtained from a woman younger than 30 in good health. The CDR3 loop is CAIARDRINNEQFF. The CDR3 DNA follows: TGTGCCATAGCAAGGGACAGGATTAACAATGAGCAGTTCTTC.